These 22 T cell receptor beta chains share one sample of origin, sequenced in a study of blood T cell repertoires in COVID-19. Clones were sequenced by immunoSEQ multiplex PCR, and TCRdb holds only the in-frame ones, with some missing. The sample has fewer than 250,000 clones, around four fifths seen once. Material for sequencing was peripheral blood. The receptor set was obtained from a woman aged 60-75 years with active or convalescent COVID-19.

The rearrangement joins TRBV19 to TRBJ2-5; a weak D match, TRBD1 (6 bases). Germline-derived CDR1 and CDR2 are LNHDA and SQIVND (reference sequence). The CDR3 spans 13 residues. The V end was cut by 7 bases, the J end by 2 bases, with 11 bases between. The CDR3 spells CASTVTGQETQYF. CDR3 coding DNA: TGTGCCAGTACCGTGACAGGACAAGAGACCCAGTACTTC.

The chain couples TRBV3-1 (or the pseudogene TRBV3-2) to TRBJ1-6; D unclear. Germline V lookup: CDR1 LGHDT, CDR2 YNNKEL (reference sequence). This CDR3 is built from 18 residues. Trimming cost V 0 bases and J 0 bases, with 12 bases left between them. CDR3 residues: CASSQDLGPSSYNSPLHF. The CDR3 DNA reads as TGTGCCAGCAGCCAAGATTTAGGCCCTAGCTCCTATAATTCACCCCTCCACTTT.

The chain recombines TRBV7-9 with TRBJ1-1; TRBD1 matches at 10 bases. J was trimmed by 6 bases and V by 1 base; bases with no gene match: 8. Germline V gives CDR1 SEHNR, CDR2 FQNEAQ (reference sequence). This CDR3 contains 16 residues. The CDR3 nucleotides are TGTGCCAGCAGCTTAGTTGGACAGGGGGGCAACCCTGAAGCTTTCTTT. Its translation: CASSLVGQGGNPEAFF.

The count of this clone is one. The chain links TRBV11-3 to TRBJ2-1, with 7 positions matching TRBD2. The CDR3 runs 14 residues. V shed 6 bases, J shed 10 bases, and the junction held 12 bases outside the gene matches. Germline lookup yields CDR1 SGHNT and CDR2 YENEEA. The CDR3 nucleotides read TGTGCCAGCAGTTGGATCGGACTAGTCGAGGAGCAGTTCTTC. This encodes CASSWIGLVEEQFF.

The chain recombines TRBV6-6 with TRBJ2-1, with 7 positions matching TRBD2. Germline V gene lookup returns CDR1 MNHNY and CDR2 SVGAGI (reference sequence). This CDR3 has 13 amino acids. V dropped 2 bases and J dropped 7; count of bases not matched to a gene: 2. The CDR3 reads CASSYVSGNEQFF. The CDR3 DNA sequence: TGTGCCAGCAGTTACGTTAGCGGGAATGAGCAGTTCTTC.

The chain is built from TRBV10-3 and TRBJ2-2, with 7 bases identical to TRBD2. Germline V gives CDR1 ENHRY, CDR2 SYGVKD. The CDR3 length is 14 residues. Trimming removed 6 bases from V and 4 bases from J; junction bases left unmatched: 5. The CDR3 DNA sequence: TGTGCCATCAGAGGACTAGTAGGCACCGGGGAGCTGTTTTTT. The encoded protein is CAIRGLVGTGELFF.

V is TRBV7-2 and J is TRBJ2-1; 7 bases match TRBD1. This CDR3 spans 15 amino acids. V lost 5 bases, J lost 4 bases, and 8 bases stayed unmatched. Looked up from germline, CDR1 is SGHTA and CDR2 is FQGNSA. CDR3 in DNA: TGTGCCAGCAGCCCTCACCCGGGACAGTACAATGAGCAGTTCTTC. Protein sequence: CASSPHPGQYNEQFF.

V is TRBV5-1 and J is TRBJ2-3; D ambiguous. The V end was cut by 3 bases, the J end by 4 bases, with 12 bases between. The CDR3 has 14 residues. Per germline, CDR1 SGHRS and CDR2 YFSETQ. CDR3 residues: CASSSGVTPDTQYF. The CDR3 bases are TGCGCCAGCAGCTCGGGTGTCACCCCAGATACGCAGTATTTT.

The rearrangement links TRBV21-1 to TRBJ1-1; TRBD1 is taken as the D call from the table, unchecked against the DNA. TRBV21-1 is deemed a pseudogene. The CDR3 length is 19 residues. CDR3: CARASPEGGRQQQDTEAFF. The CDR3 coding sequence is TGTGCCAGAGCTTCGCCCGAAGGGGGTCGTCAACAACAGGACACTGAAGCTTTCTTT.

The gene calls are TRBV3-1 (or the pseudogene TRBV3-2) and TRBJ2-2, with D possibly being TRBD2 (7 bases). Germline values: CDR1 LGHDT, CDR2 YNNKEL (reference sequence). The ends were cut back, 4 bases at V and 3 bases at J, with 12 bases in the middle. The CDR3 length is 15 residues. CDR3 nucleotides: TGTGCCAGCAGCCGAGGGGGGGAGCACACCGGGGAGCTGTTTTTT. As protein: CASSRGGEHTGELFF.

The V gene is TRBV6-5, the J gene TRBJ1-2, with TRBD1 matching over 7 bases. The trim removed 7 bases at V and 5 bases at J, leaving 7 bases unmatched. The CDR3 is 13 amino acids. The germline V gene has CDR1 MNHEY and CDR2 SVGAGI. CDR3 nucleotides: TGTGCCAGCAAAACCGGGACAGATTATGGCTACACCTTC. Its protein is CASKTGTDYGYTF.

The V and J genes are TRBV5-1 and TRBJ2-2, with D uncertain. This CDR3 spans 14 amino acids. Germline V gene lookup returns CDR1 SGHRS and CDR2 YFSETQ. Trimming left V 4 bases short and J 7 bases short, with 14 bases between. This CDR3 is CASSLQPRGGELFF. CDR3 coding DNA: TGCGCCAGCAGCCTCCAGCCCCGCGGCGGGGAGCTGTTTTTT.

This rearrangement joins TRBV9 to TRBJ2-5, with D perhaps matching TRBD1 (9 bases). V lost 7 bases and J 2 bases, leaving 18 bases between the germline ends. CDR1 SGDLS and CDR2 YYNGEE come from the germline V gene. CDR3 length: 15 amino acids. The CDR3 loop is CASREGTGTQETQYF. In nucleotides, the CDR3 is TGTGCCAGCCGGGAGGGGACAGGGACTCAAGAGACCCAGTACTTC.

The CDR3 loop reads CASRWGEGFRSPLHF. DNA for the CDR3: TGTGCCAGCAGATGGGGGGAGGGTTTCAGATCACCCCTCCACTTT. The chain has TRBV6-5 and TRBJ1-6, with a tentative D call TRBD1 (5 bases). Looked up from germline, CDR1 is MNHEY and CDR2 is SVGAGI. The CDR3 totals 15 residues. V was pared by 6 bases and J by 10 bases, with 19 bases between.

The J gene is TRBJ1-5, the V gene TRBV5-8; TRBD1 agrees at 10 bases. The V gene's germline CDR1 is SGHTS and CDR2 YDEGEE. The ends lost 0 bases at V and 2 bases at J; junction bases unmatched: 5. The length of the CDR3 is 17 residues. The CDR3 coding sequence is TGTGCCAGCAGCTTGGTCGGCGGGACAGGGGGCAATCAGCCCCAGCATTTT. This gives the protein CASSLVGGTGGNQPQHF.

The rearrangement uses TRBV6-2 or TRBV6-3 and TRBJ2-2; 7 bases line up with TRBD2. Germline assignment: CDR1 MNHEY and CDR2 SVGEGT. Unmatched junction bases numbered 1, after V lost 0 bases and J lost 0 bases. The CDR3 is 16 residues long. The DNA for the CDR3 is TGTGCCAGCAGTTACTCGGGGGGGACGAACACCGGGGAGCTGTTTTTT. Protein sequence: CASSYSGGTNTGELFF.

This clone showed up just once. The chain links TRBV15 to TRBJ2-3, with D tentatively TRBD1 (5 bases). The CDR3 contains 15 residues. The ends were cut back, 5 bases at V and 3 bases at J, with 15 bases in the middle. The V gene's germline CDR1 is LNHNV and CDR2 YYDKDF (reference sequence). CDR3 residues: CATSGMMGRTDTQYF. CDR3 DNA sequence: TGTGCCACCAGCGGCATGATGGGGCGAACAGATACGCAGTATTTT.

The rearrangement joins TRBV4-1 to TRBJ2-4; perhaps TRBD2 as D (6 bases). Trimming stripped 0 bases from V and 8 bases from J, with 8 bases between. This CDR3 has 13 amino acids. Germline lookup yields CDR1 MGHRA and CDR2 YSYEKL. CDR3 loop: CASSQERRDIQYF. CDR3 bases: TGCGCCAGCAGCCAAGAAAGGAGGGACATTCAGTACTTC.

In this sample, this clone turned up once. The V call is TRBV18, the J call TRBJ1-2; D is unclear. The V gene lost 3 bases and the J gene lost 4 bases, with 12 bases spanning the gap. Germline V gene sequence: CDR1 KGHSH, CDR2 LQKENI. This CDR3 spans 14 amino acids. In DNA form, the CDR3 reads TGTGCCAGCTCACCCATGGAAGGGAGCTATGGCTACACCTTC. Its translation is CASSPMEGSYGYTF.

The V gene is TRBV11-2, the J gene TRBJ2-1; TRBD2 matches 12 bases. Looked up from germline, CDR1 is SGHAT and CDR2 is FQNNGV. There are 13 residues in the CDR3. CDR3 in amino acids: CATSLAGGNEQFF. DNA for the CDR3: TGTGCTACTTCTCTAGCGGGAGGGAACGAGCAGTTCTTC.

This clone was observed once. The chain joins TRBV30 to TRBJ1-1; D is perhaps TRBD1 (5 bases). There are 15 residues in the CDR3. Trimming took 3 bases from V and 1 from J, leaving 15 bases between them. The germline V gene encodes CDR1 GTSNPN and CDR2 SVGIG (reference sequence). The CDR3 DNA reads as TGTGCCTGGAGCGCCTCCGCCCAGGGGAACACTGAAGCTTTCTTT. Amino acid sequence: CAWSASAQGNTEAFF.

The CDR3 sequence is CASSPAGGRYEQYF. CDR3 bases: TGTGCCAGCAGCCCTGCGGGAGGGCGCTACGAGCAGTACTTC. This chain joins TRBV3-1 (or the pseudogene TRBV3-2) and TRBJ2-7; 9 bases are shared with TRBD2. In germline, CDR1 is LGHDT, CDR2 YNNKEL (reference sequence). This CDR3 has 14 amino acids. Trimming cost V 4 bases and J 3 bases; bases outside gene matches: 4.